Given below is one T cell receptor beta chain in context. The data were obtained in a study of OX40 agonist ivuxolimab in advanced cancers. Study overall: Eligibility admitted prior anti-PD-1, anti-PD-L1 or anti-CTLA-4 therapy; roughly 40% had some.

Measured with immunoSEQ multiplex PCR; TCRdb has only the in-frame clones, and not every one. Of around 100,000 clones listed, about nine tenths are singletons. Researchers took blood at baseline, on cycle 4 day 1, and on cycle 7 day 1. The input for sequencing was CD4+ or CD8+ T cells sorted from blood, taken in a trial of the OX40 agonist ivuxolimab. The receptor comes from an adult with an advanced solid tumor such as melanoma, head and neck, liver or kidney cancer.

CDR3 protein: CASSWGGTNYGYTF. The CDR3 nucleotides are TGTGCCAGCAGCTGGGGGGGAACAAACTATGGCTACACCTTC. V is TRBV6-5 and J is TRBJ1-2, with a possible D match to TRBD1 (5 bases). The length of the CDR3 is 14 residues. Germline CDR1 reads MNHEY; CDR2 reads SVGAGI. Trimming took off 6 bases at V and 2 bases at J, with 13 bases between the two ends.